This TCR beta chain originates from a study of blood T cell dynamics during melanoma immunotherapy. About the study: Patients with metastatic melanoma got pembrolizumab or nivolumab-ipilimumab as first-line care.

CDR1 and CDR2 (germline): KGHSH, LQKENI. The V end was cut by 3 bases, the J end by 1 base, with 7 bases between. This CDR3 has 14 amino acids. Assay: immunoSEQ multiplex PCR; the TCRdb copy retains only in-frame clones and omits some. The sample contains around 14,000 clones, approximately 87% of which appear only once. Indicated time point: pre-treatment baseline. The sample in question was blood, obtained from a patient treated with checkpoint blockade. This clonotype was obtained from a human donor with melanoma. This sequence joins TRBV18 and TRBJ1-5; D ambiguous. CDR3: CASSPESSNQPQHF. Written as DNA, the CDR3 is TGTGCCAGCTCACCGGAGTCCAGCAATCAGCCCCAGCATTTT.